This TCR beta chain was identified during a study of vaccination effects on CD4 cells after COVID-19. In the study overall: The median interval between the second dose and post-vaccine sampling was 72 days.

This CDR3 contains 14 residues. With 5 bases removed from V and 4 bases from J, the gap between germline ends came to 14 bases. CDR1 SSHAT and CDR2 FNYEAQ come from the germline V gene (reference sequence). Produced via immunoSEQ multiplex PCR; TCRdb's table is partial and in-frame only. The sample shows 70,000 to 95,000 clones, roughly 80% of them seen only once. A note on this clone: Its antigen is as yet unknown.

In the ViraFEST assay, antigen-specific CD4+ clonotypes were identified by expansion after peptide-pool stimulation. Culture proceeded for more than nine days, and CD4+ T cells were then isolated. BNT162b2 vaccine or mRNA-1273 vaccine was given to participants in two doses. Material: CD4+ T cells from PBMCs cultured with HCoV-OC43 spike peptides, obtained after COVID-19 vaccination. Documented subset: HCoV-OC43 spike overlapping peptide pool stimulation. The sequence derives from a human donor who received a COVID-19 vaccine. The rearrangement joins TRBV7-7 to TRBJ2-5, with TRBD1 as a possible D gene (6 bases). The CDR3 region is CASSLTSTGETQYF. As DNA, the CDR3 is TGTGCCAGCAGCCTAACGTCGACAGGAGAGACCCAGTACTTC. Variable domain in full (rest from reference TRBV7-7 and TRBJ2-5): GAGVSQSPRYKVTKRGQDVTLRCDPISSHATLYWYQQALGQGPEFLTYFNYEAQPDKSGLPSDRFSAERPEGSISTLTIQRTEQRDSAMYRCASSLTSTGETQYFGPGTRLLVL.